The 24 T cell receptor beta chains reported below all come from one sample, sequenced in a study of cytomegalovirus exposure and HLA in healthy donors. Generated by immunoSEQ multiplex PCR, the TCRdb table keeps only in-frame clones and is missing some. The table has 100,000 to 150,000 clones, 90% to 95% seen once. The sequencing input was PBMCs. These receptors were collected from a woman aged 18-29 years in good health and CMV-seronegative.

This chain joins TRBV7-2 and TRBJ1-3; no definite D call. Trimming pared 3 bases from V and 3 bases from J, leaving 15 bases between. Germline V gene data show CDR1 as SGHTA and CDR2 as FQGNSA. The CDR3 runs to 16 residues. CDR3 amino acids: CASSFSYSARGNTIYF. The CDR3 DNA follows: TGTGCCAGCAGCTTCTCTTACTCTGCGCGTGGAAACACCATATATTTT. Full variable domain (rest looked up from reference TRBV7-2 and TRBJ1-3): GAGVSQSPSNKVTEKGKDVELRCDPISGHTALYWYRQSLGQGLEFLIYFQGNSAPDKSGLPSDRFSAERTGGSVSTLTIQRTQQEDSAVYLCASSFSYSARGNTIYFGEGSWLTVV.

V is TRBV28 and J is TRBJ1-2, with 12 bases fitting TRBD1. CDR1 and CDR2 from the germline V gene are MDHEN and SYDVKM. V trimming: 5 bases; J trimming: 4 bases; junction bases outside the gene matches: 5. The CDR3 runs 15 residues. The CDR3 sequence is CASSVGTGGVYGYTF. The CDR3 coding sequence is TGTGCCAGCAGTGTAGGGACAGGGGGCGTCTATGGCTACACCTTC.

The chain combines TRBV5-4 with TRBJ2-1, with 7 bases lining up with TRBD2. The CDR3 contains 15 residues. The V gene's germline CDR1 is SGHNT and CDR2 YYREEE (reference sequence). Germline trimming cut 2 bases from V and 7 bases from J; bases unmatched to any gene: 9. The CDR3 sequence: CASSFLGLPSNEQFF. For the CDR3, the DNA is TGTGCCAGCAGCTTTCTGGGACTACCTTCTAATGAGCAGTTCTTC.

The CDR3 nucleotides are TGTGCCACCAGCAGAGGGACAGGGGGCGAGCGGAACACCATATATTTT. Its translation: CATSRGTGGERNTIYF. The chain is built from TRBV15 and TRBJ1-3, with 11 bases identical to TRBD1. V dropped 1 base and J dropped 7; count of bases not matched to a gene: 6. The CDR3 length is 16 residues. The germline CDR1 and CDR2 sequences are LNHNV and YYDKDF (reference sequence). The full variable domain, with the rest looked up from reference TRBV15 and TRBJ1-3, is DAMVIQNPRYQVTQFGKPVTLSCSQTLNHNVMYWYQQKSSQAPKLLFHYYDKDFNNEADTPDNFQSRRPNTSFCFLDIRSPGLGDTAMYLCATSRGTGGERNTIYFGEGSWLTVV.

This chain joins TRBV30 and TRBJ2-1; 8 positions agree with TRBD2. This CDR3 is 15 amino acids long. V lost 8 bases, J lost 0 bases, and 9 bases stayed unmatched. Per the germline V gene, CDR1 is GTSNPN and CDR2 is SVGIG (reference sequence). CDR3 in amino acids: CAGQSGTSSYNEQFF. CDR3 nucleotide sequence: TGTGCCGGACAAAGCGGGACTAGCTCCTACAATGAGCAGTTCTTC.

V is TRBV11-2 and J is TRBJ2-7; D is uncertain. Germline V gives CDR1 SGHAT, CDR2 FQNNGV. The CDR3 is made up of 15 amino acids. V lost 1 base to trimming and J lost 5 bases, with 15 bases between them. DNA of the CDR3: TGTGCCAGCAGCTTAGTCCCCAGGTCTCAAAACGAGCAGTACTTC. Encoded protein: CASSLVPRSQNEQYF.

This sequence joins TRBV5-6 and TRBJ2-1, with D maybe TRBD2 (5 bases). CDR1 and CDR2 from the germline V gene are SGHDT and YYEEEE. The V and J ends lost 3 bases and 0 bases respectively, with 10 bases between them. This CDR3 region has 15 residues. CDR3 in amino acids: CASSSRGYSYNEQFF. The CDR3 DNA is TGTGCCAGCAGCTCCCGGGGATACTCCTACAATGAGCAGTTCTTC.

This clone was observed a single time. This chain uses TRBV11-2 with TRBJ1-1; tentative D call: TRBD1 (6 bases). Germline lookup yields CDR1 SGHAT and CDR2 FQNNGV. Between the trimmed V and J ends, which lost 0 bases and 10 bases, there was a span of 12 bases. The CDR3 contains 13 residues. The CDR3 spells CASSLEGGVRAFF. The CDR3 DNA follows: TGTGCCAGCAGCTTAGAAGGGGGGGTAAGAGCTTTCTTT.

The chain recombines TRBV6-1 with TRBJ1-5; no clear D. The CDR3 spans 14 residues. Trimming removed 4 bases at V and 4 bases at J, with 11 bases between. Germline V CDR1 and CDR2: MNHNS, SASEGT. The CDR3: CASSVGLTNQPQHF. In DNA form, the CDR3 reads TGTGCCAGCAGTGTGGGTCTGACTAATCAGCCCCAGCATTTT.

The rearrangement joins TRBV6-5 to TRBJ2-7; 7 bases are a match to TRBD2. V trimming: 5 bases; J trimming: 2 bases; junction bases outside the gene matches: 6. Germline V lookup: CDR1 MNHEY, CDR2 SVGAGI. This CDR3 contains 14 residues. CDR3 nucleotides: TGTGCCAGCAGTCCCGGAGCGGGGCCCTACGAGCAGTACTTC. As protein: CASSPGAGPYEQYF.

The genes are TRBV28 and TRBJ1-1, with D uncertain. The CDR3 extends over 13 amino acids. The germline CDR1 and CDR2 sequences are MDHEN and SYDVKM. The V end was cut by 8 bases, the J end by 0 bases, with 10 bases between. In nucleotides, the CDR3 is TGTGCCAGCTGGGCCTCCGTGAACACTGAAGCTTTCTTT. Residues: CASWASVNTEAFF. The full variable domain, its missing parts supplied by reference TRBV28 and TRBJ1-1, is DVKVTQSSRYLVKRTGEKVFLECVQDMDHENMFWYRQDPGLGLRLIYFSYDVKMKEKGDIPEGYSVSREKKERFSLILESASTNQTSMYLCASWASVNTEAFFGQGTRLTVV.

CDR3 coding DNA: TGTGCCAGCAGCGCCACAGCTGCCGAGCAGTACTTC. Protein product: CASSATAAEQYF. The V gene is TRBV7-2, the J gene TRBJ2-7; D gene ambiguous. This CDR3 region has 12 residues. Germline CDR1 and CDR2: SGHTA and FQGNSA. Trimming removed 5 bases from V and 6 bases from J, with 11 bases in between.

The rearrangement joins TRBV7-9 to TRBJ1-1, with D maybe TRBD1 (5 bases). Germline assignment: CDR1 SEHNR and CDR2 FQNEAQ (reference sequence). The CDR3 contains 16 residues. Between the trimmed V and J ends, which lost 2 bases and 2 bases, there was a span of 15 bases. CDR3 bases: TGTGCCAGCAGCTTAAGGAGGGCAGGGCATAACACTGAAGCTTTCTTT. Residues: CASSLRRAGHNTEAFF.

The chain uses TRBV5-1 and TRBJ1-2, with 10 bases matching TRBD1. The germline gives CDR1 SGHRS, CDR2 YFSETQ. This CDR3 comprises 16 residues. The V and J ends lost 5 bases and 1 base, in that order; junction bases with no gene match: 8. CDR3 sequence reads: CASRNDRGPLNYGYTF. The DNA of the CDR3 is TGCGCCAGCAGGAATGACAGGGGGCCCCTTAACTATGGCTACACCTTC.

This chain joins TRBV5-1 and TRBJ1-2; tentative D call: TRBD1 (6 bases). Trimming took off 0 bases at V and 3 bases at J, with 9 bases between the two ends. Germline V gene lookup returns CDR1 SGHRS and CDR2 YFSETQ. CDR3 length: 14 residues. In DNA, the CDR3 is TGCGCCAGCAGCTTGGGAGGGGGAGACTATGGCTACACCTTC. Residues: CASSLGGGDYGYTF.

The chain combines TRBV5-5 with TRBJ1-4, with TRBD1 matching 8 bases. With V trimmed by 5 bases and J by 3 bases, 9 bases remained unmatched. The CDR3 has 16 amino acids. Germline loops: CDR1 SGHKS, CDR2 YYEKEE (reference sequence). The CDR3 region has the DNA TGTGCCAGCAGTTCTATCGAGACAGGGGCTAATGAAAAACTGTTTTTT. Translated: CASSSIETGANEKLFF.

J is TRBJ1-4 and V is TRBV28, with D possibly matching TRBD1 (5 bases). The CDR3 is 13 amino acids. Germline V lookup: CDR1 MDHEN, CDR2 SYDVKM. The CDR3 sequence: CVIGGGTNEKLFF. Written as DNA, the CDR3 is TGTGTGATTGGGGGGGGAACTAATGAAAAACTGTTTTTT. Full variable domain (outside the CDR3, taken from reference TRBV28 and TRBJ1-4): DVKVTQSSRYLVKRTGEKVFLECVQDMDHENMFWYRQDPGLGLRLIYFSYDVKMKEKGDIPEGYSVSREKKERFSLILESASTNQTSMYLCVIGGGTNEKLFFGSGTQLSVL.

The CDR3 region has the DNA TGTGCCATCAGTGGGACAGGCACGAACACCATATATTTT. As protein: CAISGTGTNTIYF. The chain is built from TRBV10-3 and TRBJ1-3, with 7 bases aligning to TRBD1. After removal of 4 bases from V and 7 bases from J, the junction contained 4 bases not matched to a gene. The CDR3 is made up of 13 amino acids. Germline loops: CDR1 ENHRY, CDR2 SYGVKD.

This sequence joins TRBV13 and TRBJ1-2, with D maybe TRBD1 (5 bases). V dropped 3 bases and J dropped 0 bases, with 11 bases sitting between them. This CDR3 contains 15 residues. Germline-derived CDR1 and CDR2 are PRHDT and FYEKMQ (reference sequence). CDR3 residues: CASSFGDRSNYGYTF. DNA of the CDR3: TGTGCCAGCAGCTTTGGAGACAGATCTAACTATGGCTACACCTTC.

With respect to this clone: The same CDR3 can be traced to other DNA sequences in this sample. The chain carries TRBV5-1 and TRBJ1-1, with D possibly matching TRBD1 (5 bases). Deletions cut 4 bases from V and 1 base from J, with 8 bases between. From germline, CDR1 is SGHRS and CDR2 YFSETQ. The CDR3 loop spans 13 amino acids. The CDR3 bases are TGCGCCAGCAGCCTTCAGGGGAACACTGAAGCTTTCTTT. Residues: CASSLQGNTEAFF.

This clone was detected many times. This chain connects TRBV6-5 to TRBJ1-6; D is unclear. The germline V gene encodes CDR1 MNHEY and CDR2 SVGAGI. This CDR3 comprises 13 residues. Between the trimmed V and J ends, which lost 6 bases and 7 bases, there was a span of 10 bases. CDR3 sequence: CASRYDINSPLHF. The CDR3 DNA reads as TGTGCCAGCAGATATGACATAAATTCACCCCTCCACTTT.

The chain couples TRBV29-1 to TRBJ2-1; 7 nucleotides line up with TRBD2. This CDR3 has 15 amino acids. With V trimmed by 5 bases and J by 1 base, 8 bases remained unmatched. The germline V gene encodes CDR1 SQVTM and CDR2 ANQGSEA. The CDR3 is CSVLGGSLSYNEQFF. CDR3 bases: TGCAGCGTTCTCGGCGGGAGTCTATCCTACAATGAGCAGTTCTTC.

With regard to this clone: Other DNA sequences of this sample code for an identical CDR3. The genes are TRBV27 and TRBJ1-2; TRBD1 agrees at 8 bases. The junction had 3 bases not matched to a gene; V was cut back by 5 bases and J by 4 bases. CDR1 MNHEY and CDR2 SMNVEV come from the germline V gene (reference sequence). CDR3 length equals 13 residues. The CDR3 region has the DNA TGTGCCAGCAGTCAGGGGGCCCCCTATGGCTACACCTTC. The encoded protein is CASSQGAPYGYTF.

The chain carries TRBV28 and TRBJ1-4; D ambiguous. Trimming stripped 5 bases from V and 3 bases from J, with 13 bases between. The length of the CDR3 is 15 residues. Per the germline V gene, CDR1 is MDHEN and CDR2 is SYDVKM. CDR3 sequence (DNA): TGTGCCAGCAGTCCGCATGGAGGTCCTAATGAAAAACTGTTTTTT. Amino acid sequence: CASSPHGGPNEKLFF.